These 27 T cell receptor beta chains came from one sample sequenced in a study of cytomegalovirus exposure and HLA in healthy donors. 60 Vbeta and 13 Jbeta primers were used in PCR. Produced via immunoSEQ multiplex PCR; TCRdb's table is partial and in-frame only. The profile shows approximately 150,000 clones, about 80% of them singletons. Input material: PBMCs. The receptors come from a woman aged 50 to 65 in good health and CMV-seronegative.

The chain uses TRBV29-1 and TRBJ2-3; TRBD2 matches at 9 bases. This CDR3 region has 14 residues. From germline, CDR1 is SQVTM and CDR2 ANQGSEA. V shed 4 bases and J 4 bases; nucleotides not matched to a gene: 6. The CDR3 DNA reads TGCAGCGTTGTTTCGGCTAGCGGGGCAGATACGCAGTATTTT. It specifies CSVVSASGADTQYF.

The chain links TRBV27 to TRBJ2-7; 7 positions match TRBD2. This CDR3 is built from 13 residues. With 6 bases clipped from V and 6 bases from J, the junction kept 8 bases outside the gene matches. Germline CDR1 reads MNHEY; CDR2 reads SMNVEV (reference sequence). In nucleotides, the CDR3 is TGTGCCAGCAGATCGGCGGGAGTTGGCGAGCAGTACTTC. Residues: CASRSAGVGEQYF.

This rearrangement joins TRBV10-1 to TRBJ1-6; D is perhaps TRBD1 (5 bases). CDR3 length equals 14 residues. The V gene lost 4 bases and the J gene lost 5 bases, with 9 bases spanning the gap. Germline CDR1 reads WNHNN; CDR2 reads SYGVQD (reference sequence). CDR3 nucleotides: TGCGCCAGCAGTGTGGGGGGAAATAATTCACCCCTCCACTTT. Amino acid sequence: CASSVGGNNSPLHF.

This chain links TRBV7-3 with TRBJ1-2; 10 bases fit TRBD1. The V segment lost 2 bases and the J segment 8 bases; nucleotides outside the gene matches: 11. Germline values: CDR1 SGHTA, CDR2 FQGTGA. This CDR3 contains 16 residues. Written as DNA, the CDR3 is TGTGCCAGCAGCTTAGTAGGGGGACAGGGGTTGTGGGGCTACACCTTC. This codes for CASSLVGGQGLWGYTF.

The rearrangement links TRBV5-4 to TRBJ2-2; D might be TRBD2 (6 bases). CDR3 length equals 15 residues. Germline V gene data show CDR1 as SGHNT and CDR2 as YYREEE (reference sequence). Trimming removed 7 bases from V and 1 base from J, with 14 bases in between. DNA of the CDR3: TGTGCCAGCTACCGGGGCGGGATGAACACCGGGGAGCTGTTTTTT. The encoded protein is CASYRGGMNTGELFF.

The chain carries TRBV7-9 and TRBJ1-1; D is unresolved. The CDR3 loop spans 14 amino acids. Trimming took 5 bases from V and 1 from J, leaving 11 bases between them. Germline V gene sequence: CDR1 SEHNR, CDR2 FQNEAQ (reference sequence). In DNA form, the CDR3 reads TGTGCCAGCAGCCCCACGGGGTGGAACACTGAAGCTTTCTTT. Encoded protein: CASSPTGWNTEAFF. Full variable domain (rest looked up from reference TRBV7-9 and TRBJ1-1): DTGVSQNPRHKITKRGQNVTFRCDPISEHNRLYWYRQTLGQGPEFLTYFQNEAQLEKSRLLSDRFSAERPKGSFSTLEIQRTEQGDSAMYLCASSPTGWNTEAFFGQGTRLTVV.

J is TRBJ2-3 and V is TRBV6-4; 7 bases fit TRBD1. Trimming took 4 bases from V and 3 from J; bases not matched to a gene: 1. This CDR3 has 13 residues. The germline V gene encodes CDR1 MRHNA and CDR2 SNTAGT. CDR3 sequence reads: CASSGTGTDTQYF. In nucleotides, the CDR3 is TGTGCCAGCAGTGGGACAGGAACAGATACGCAGTATTTT.

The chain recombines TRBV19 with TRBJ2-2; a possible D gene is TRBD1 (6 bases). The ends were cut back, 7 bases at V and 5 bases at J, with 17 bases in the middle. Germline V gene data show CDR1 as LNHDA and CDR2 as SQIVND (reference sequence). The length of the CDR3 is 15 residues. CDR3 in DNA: TGTGCCAGTACCGAACAGGGTCTAATTACCGGGGAGCTGTTTTTT. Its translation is CASTEQGLITGELFF.

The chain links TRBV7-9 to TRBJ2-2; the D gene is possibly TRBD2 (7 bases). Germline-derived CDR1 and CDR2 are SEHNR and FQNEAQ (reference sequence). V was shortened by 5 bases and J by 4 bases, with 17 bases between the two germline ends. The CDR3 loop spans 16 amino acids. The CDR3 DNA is TGTGCCAGCAGCCCCGTAGGGGGGGCGGTCACCGGGGAGCTGTTTTTT. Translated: CASSPVGGAVTGELFF.

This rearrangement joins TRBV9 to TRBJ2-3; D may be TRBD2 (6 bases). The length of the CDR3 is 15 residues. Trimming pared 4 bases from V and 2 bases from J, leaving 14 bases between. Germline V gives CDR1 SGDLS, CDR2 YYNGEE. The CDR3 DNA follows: TGTGCCAGCAGCCCTACCGGAGGGGTCACAGATACGCAGTATTTT. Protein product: CASSPTGGVTDTQYF.

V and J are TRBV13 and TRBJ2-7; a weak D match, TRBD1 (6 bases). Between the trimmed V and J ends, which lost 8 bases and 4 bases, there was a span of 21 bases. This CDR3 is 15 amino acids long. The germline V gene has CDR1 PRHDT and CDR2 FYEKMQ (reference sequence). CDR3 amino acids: CASGQFDRLHYEQYF. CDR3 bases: TGTGCCAGCGGCCAATTCGACAGGCTTCATTACGAGCAGTACTTC.

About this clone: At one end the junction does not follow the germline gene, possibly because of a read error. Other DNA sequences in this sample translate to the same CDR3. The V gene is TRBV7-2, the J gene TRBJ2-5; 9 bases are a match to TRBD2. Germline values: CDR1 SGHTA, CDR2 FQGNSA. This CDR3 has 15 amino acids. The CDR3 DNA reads TGTGCCAGCAGCCTAGCGGGACAGCCAGCAGAGACCCAGTACTTC. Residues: CASSLAGQPAETQYF.

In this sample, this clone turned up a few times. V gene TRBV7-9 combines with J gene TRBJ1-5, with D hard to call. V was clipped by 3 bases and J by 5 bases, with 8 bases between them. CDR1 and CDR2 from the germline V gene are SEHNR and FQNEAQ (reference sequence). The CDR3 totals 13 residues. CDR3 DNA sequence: TGTGCCAGCAGCTTTGAGGGAGATCAGCCCCAGCATTTT. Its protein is CASSFEGDQPQHF.

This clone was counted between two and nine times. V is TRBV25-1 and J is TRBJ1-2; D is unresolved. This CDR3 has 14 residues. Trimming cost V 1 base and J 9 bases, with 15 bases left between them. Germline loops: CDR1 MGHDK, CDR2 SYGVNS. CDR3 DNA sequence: TGTGCCAGCAGTGAATCTCTGGTCCAGAAGAGCTACACCTTC. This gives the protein CASSESLVQKSYTF.

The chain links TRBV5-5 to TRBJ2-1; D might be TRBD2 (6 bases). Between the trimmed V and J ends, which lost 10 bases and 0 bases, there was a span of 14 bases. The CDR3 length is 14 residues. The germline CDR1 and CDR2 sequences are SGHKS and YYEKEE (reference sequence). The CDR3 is CASRGGNSYNEQFF. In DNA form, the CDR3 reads TGTGCCTCCCGTGGAGGGAACTCCTACAATGAGCAGTTCTTC.

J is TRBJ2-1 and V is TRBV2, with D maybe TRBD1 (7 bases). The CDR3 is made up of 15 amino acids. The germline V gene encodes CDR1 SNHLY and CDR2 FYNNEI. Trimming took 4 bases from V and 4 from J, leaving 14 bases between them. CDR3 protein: CASSGLTGTYNEQFF. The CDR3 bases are TGTGCCAGCAGTGGTCTGACAGGGACTTACAATGAGCAGTTCTTC.

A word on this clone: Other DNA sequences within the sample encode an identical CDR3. Here the CDR3 reads CASSVGQAYGYTF. Written as DNA, the CDR3 is TGTGCCAGCAGCGTTGGACAGGCTTATGGCTACACCTTC. This sequence joins TRBV9 and TRBJ1-2; 7 bases line up with TRBD1. The germline V gene has CDR1 SGDLS and CDR2 YYNGEE. The CDR3 extends over 13 amino acids. V dropped 2 bases and J dropped 5; count of bases not matched to a gene: 3.

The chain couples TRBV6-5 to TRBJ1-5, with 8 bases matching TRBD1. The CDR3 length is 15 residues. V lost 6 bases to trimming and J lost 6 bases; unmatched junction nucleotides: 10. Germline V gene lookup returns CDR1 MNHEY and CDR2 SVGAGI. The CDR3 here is CASSRQGMVGQPQHF. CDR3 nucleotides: TGTGCCAGCAGCCGACAGGGGATGGTGGGTCAGCCCCAGCATTTT.

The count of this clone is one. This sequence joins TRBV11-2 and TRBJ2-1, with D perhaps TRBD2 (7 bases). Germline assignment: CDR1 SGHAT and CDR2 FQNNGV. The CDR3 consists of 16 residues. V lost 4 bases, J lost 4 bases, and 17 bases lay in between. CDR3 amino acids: CASSYDRGGAYNEQFF. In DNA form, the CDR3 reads TGTGCCAGCAGCTATGATAGGGGGGGGGCTTACAATGAGCAGTTCTTC.

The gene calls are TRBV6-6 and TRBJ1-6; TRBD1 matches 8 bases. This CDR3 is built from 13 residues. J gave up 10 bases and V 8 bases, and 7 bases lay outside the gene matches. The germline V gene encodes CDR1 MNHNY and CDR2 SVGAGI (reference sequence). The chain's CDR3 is CASVQGVWSPLHF. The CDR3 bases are TGTGCCAGCGTACAGGGGGTATGGTCACCCCTCCACTTT.

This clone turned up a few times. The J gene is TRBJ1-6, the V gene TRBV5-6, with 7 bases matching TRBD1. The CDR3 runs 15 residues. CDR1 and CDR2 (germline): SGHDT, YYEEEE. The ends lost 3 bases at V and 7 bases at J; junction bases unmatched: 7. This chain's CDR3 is CASSSPGTENSPLHF. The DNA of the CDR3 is TGTGCCAGCAGCTCACCCGGGACAGAGAATTCACCCCTCCACTTT.

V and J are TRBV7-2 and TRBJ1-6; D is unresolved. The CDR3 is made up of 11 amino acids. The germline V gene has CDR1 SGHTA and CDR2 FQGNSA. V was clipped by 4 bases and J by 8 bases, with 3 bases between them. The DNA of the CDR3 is TGTGCCAGCAGCTCCGATTCACCCCTCCACTTT. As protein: CASSSDSPLHF.

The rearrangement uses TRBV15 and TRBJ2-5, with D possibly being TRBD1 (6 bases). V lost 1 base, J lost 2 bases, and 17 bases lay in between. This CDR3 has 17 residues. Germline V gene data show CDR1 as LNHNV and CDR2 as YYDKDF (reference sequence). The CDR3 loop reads CATSRAGQGPIQETQYF. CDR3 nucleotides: TGTGCCACCAGCAGAGCGGGGCAGGGGCCCATTCAAGAGACCCAGTACTTC.

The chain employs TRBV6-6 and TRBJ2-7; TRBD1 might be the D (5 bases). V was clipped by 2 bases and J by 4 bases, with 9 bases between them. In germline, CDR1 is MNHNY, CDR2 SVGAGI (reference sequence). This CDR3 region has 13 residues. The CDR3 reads CASSYTTGYEQYF. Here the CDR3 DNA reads TGTGCCAGCAGTTACACAACAGGTTACGAGCAGTACTTC.

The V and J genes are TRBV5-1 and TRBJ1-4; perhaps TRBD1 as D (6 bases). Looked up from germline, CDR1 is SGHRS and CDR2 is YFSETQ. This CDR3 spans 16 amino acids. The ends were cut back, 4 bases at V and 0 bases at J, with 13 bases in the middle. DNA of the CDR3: TGCGCCAGCAGCGGGACCGCAGGGGCAACTAATGAAAAACTGTTTTTT. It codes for CASSGTAGATNEKLFF.

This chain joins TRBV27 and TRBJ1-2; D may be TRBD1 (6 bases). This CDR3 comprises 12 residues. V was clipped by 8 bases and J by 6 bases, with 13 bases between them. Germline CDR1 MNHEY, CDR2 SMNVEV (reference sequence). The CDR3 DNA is TGTGCCAGCTCGTCAGGGGCGCATGGCTACACCTTC. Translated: CASSSGAHGYTF.

The DNA for the CDR3 is TGTGCCAGCAGCGTATGGAACACCCGGGGGGAGCAGTTCTTC. It yields the protein CASSVWNTRGEQFF. This chain connects TRBV7-8 to TRBJ2-1; D might be TRBD2 (6 bases). The germline gives CDR1 SGHVS, CDR2 FQNEAQ. The ends were cut back, 5 bases at V and 10 bases at J, with 18 bases in the middle. The CDR3 runs to 14 residues.